One T cell receptor (beta chain) is described in this entry. Its matching antigen is unknown. V lost 5 bases to trimming and J lost 3 bases, with 10 bases between them. The CDR3 extends over 14 amino acids. Germline V gives CDR1 SGHVS, CDR2 FNYEAQ. 13 Jbeta primers and 60 Vbeta primers were used for the PCR. Authors' analysis steps: In a later analysis, the count reached tens of millions of unique TCR beta chains, with 9 million to 11 million shared. The table came from immunoSEQ multiplex PCR; TCRdb's copy has only in-frame clones and leaves some out. Clone size and the V and J calls come from that table; the DNA yielded D and trimming. The data contain 200,000 or so clones, 82% of them seen just once; the ten biggest clones take up roughly 0.097%. The data derive from a study of cytomegalovirus exposure and HLA in healthy donors. Study-wide findings and caveats: Highly shared sequence variants in one cluster were likely a sequencing artifact. By HLA locus, TCR association rates varied in a later analysis, with DRB1 showing the most and HLA-C the fewest. Researchers catalogued 160 or so TCR beta chains as cytomegalovirus-associated.

The clonotype comes from a boy under 10 years old in good health and CMV-seronegative. The sample comprised PBMCs. The chain links TRBV7-6 to TRBJ2-2, with a weak D call TRBD2 (5 bases). The CDR3 here is CASSRDGDTGELFF. The CDR3 region has the DNA TGTGCCAGCAGCAGAGACGGGGACACCGGGGAGCTGTTTTTT. Drawing the rest from reference TRBV7-6 and TRBJ2-2, the complete variable domain is GAGVSQSPRYKVTKRGQDVALRCDPISGHVSLYWYRQALGQGPEFLTYFNYEAQQDKSGLPNDRFSAERPEGSISTLTIQRTEQRDSAMYRCASSRDGDTGELFFGEGSRLTVL.